Sequencing of this T cell receptor beta chain was carried out in a study of T cell responses to AZD1222 COVID-19 vaccine. Notes on the study in general: Spike-wide vaccine-associated CD4 TCRs dominated at 160-218 and 743-854. The study sampled repertoires only after the peak T cell response. Donors were largely white British and mainly female; clonal diversity was possibly underestimated.

Profiling relied on immunoSEQ multiplex PCR, and the TCRdb table lists in-frame clones only, not all of them. The sample consists of 100,000 to 150,000 clones, approximately 91% of them appearing once. For this clone: The antigen remains unidentified.

The sample here was peripheral blood, taken on day 0 of AZD1222 vaccination. This sequence originates from an adult in good health.

The CDR3 protein is CASSLGGRGASYEQYF. The CDR3 DNA reads TGTGCCAGCAGCTTAGGAGGTCGGGGCGCGAGCTACGAGCAGTACTTC. V is TRBV11-2 and J is TRBJ2-7; D tentatively reads TRBD1 or TRBD2 (5 bases each). Germline-derived CDR1 and CDR2 are SGHAT and FQNNGV. V was pared by 1 base and J by 3 bases, with 16 bases between. The CDR3 totals 16 residues.